The 20 T cell receptor beta chains listed next were all sequenced from one sample in a study of shared clonotypes between healthy human individuals. Produced via immunoSEQ multiplex PCR; TCRdb's table is partial and in-frame only. The sample carries hundreds of thousands of clones, roughly 77% recorded once. Sequencing input: PBMCs. Receptors were obtained from a woman between 40 and 50 years old in good health. Some clones in this sample may be carry-over from other donors' samples.

This chain links TRBV5-1 with TRBJ2-1; TRBD1 matches at 10 bases. Germline trimming cut 1 base from V and 8 bases from J; bases unmatched to any gene: 6. The CDR3 loop spans 15 amino acids. CDR1 is SGHRS, CDR2 YFSETQ, per germline. CDR3 in amino acids: CASSLSGTGVHEQFF. The CDR3 DNA reads as TGCGCCAGCAGCTTGTCCGGGACAGGGGTCCATGAGCAGTTCTTC.

This clone was recorded a few times. The rearrangement links TRBV27 to TRBJ2-1; possibly TRBD1 for D (6 bases). Trimming left V 8 bases short and J 0 bases short, with 17 bases between. Germline CDR1 reads MNHEY; CDR2 reads SMNVEV (reference sequence). The CDR3 is 16 amino acids. The CDR3 here is CASRENRVLSYNEQFF. CDR3 DNA: TGTGCCAGCCGCGAGAACAGGGTCCTCTCCTACAATGAGCAGTTCTTC.

This chain links TRBV7-2 with TRBJ2-4; 7 positions match TRBD1. The germline CDR1 and CDR2 sequences are SGHTA and FQGNSA. Trimming cost V 1 base and J 5 bases; bases outside gene matches: 17. The CDR3 is 19 amino acids. As DNA, the CDR3 is TGTGCCAGCAGCTTAGTAGCCAGGGGGTCACCGGGACAACAAAACATTCAGTACTTC. Translated: CASSLVARGSPGQQNIQYF.

J is TRBJ1-6 and V is TRBV18, with D perhaps TRBD1 (6 bases). The CDR3 is made up of 15 amino acids. V dropped 6 bases and J dropped 5 bases, with 14 bases sitting between them. CDR1 KGHSH and CDR2 LQKENI come from the germline V gene. CDR3 DNA sequence: TGTGCCAGCTCGACCACACAGGGTCATAATTCACCCCTCCACTTT. Amino acids: CASSTTQGHNSPLHF.

The rearrangement joins TRBV4-2 to TRBJ2-1; perhaps D is TRBD1 or TRBD2 (6 bases each). The V and J ends lost 1 base and 8 bases respectively, with 24 bases between them. The CDR3 consists of 18 residues. The germline CDR1 and CDR2 sequences are LGHNA and YNFKEQ. The CDR3, as DNA: TGTGCCAGCAGCCAAGGACCGGGCACCCTTGGGGGGCTGGATGAGCAGTTCTTC. It yields the protein CASSQGPGTLGGLDEQFF.

J is TRBJ1-2 and V is TRBV15, with TRBD1 matching over 10 bases. CDR1 and CDR2 (germline): LNHNV, YYDKDF (reference sequence). This CDR3 is built from 14 residues. The trim removed 0 bases at V and 5 bases at J, leaving 0 bases unmatched. CDR3 nucleotides: TGTGCCACCAGCAGAGAGGACAGGGGGTATGGCTACACCTTC. Amino acids: CATSREDRGYGYTF.

V is TRBV5-6 and J is TRBJ2-1; 16 bases line up with TRBD2. CDR1 is SGHDT, CDR2 YYEEEE, per germline. With 3 bases clipped from V and 8 bases from J, the junction kept 8 bases outside the gene matches. The CDR3 spans 17 residues. CDR3 nucleotide sequence: TGTGCCAGCAGCTCCGGGACTAGCGGGAGGGCCAGTGATGAGCAGTTCTTC. Its translation is CASSSGTSGRASDEQFF.

The chain links TRBV6-5 to TRBJ2-1; 9 positions agree with TRBD1. The ends lost 0 bases at V and 7 bases at J; junction bases unmatched: 4. Germline V gene data show CDR1 as MNHEY and CDR2 as SVGAGI. The CDR3 has 15 residues. CDR3 protein: CASSYSGQGFNEQFF. CDR3 nucleotide sequence: TGTGCCAGCAGTTACTCGGGACAGGGTTTTAATGAGCAGTTCTTC.

The chain joins TRBV2 to TRBJ1-4; D remains unclear. The CDR3 totals 12 residues. Germline assignment: CDR1 SNHLY and CDR2 FYNNEI. The V end was cut by 6 bases, the J end by 7 bases, with 9 bases between. The CDR3 loop reads CASRTPSEKLFF. The DNA of the CDR3 is TGTGCCAGCAGGACCCCCAGTGAAAAACTGTTTTTT.

V gene TRBV15 combines with J gene TRBJ2-3, with D perhaps assigned TRBD1 or TRBD2 (5 bases each). CDR1 and CDR2 (germline): LNHNV, YYDKDF (reference sequence). The CDR3 is 16 amino acids. Between the trimmed V and J ends, which lost 0 bases and 7 bases, there was a span of 17 bases. The CDR3 coding sequence is TGTGCCACCAGCAGAGATTCCGGGACCAGCATCTATACGCAGTATTTT. Translating gives CATSRDSGTSIYTQYF.

This clone has ten or more counts. The chain uses TRBV9 and TRBJ1-2; 9 bases are a match to TRBD1. Germline-derived CDR1 and CDR2 are SGDLS and YYNGEE. CDR3 size: 15 residues. Unmatched junction bases numbered 7, after V lost 3 bases and J lost 4 bases. This CDR3 reads CASSAGTGRSYGYTF. Written as DNA, the CDR3 is TGTGCCAGCAGCGCCGGGACAGGGCGGTCCTATGGCTACACCTTC.

In the case of this clone: Other DNA sequences from this sample encode an identical CDR3 as well. This chain uses TRBV29-1 with TRBJ1-1; D possibly corresponds to TRBD1 (5 bases). The V end lost 1 base, the J end lost 5 bases, and 11 bases lay between the germline ends. The CDR3 is 13 amino acids. Germline CDR1 is SQVTM and CDR2 is ANQGSEA. In DNA, the CDR3 is TGCAGCGTTGAAGCTGGGGGTTGGACTGAAGCTTTCTTT. Amino acid sequence: CSVEAGGWTEAFF.

J is TRBJ2-1 and V is TRBV30, with 14 bases matching TRBD2. After removal of 7 bases from V and 3 bases from J, the junction contained 2 bases not matched to a gene. The CDR3 covers 14 residues. CDR1 and CDR2 from the germline V gene are GTSNPN and SVGIG (reference sequence). The CDR3 reads CAYGTSGSYNEQFF. CDR3 bases: TGTGCCTATGGGACTAGCGGGAGCTACAATGAGCAGTTCTTC.

The chain recombines TRBV6-4 with TRBJ2-1; D is unresolved. Trimming took 5 bases from V and 6 from J, leaving 17 bases between them. CDR1 MRHNA and CDR2 SNTAGT come from the germline V gene. This CDR3 has 15 amino acids. The CDR3: CASSREAAIANEQFF. The CDR3 DNA follows: TGTGCCAGCAGTCGAGAGGCGGCCATCGCCAATGAGCAGTTCTTC.

This chain links TRBV28 with TRBJ2-2, with D tentatively TRBD2 (5 bases). The CDR3 length is 14 residues. Trimming removed 3 bases at V and 4 bases at J, with 9 bases between. CDR1 and CDR2 (germline): MDHEN, SYDVKM. The CDR3 spells CASSFGGGTGELFF. In DNA form, the CDR3 reads TGTGCCAGCAGTTTTGGAGGCGGCACCGGGGAGCTGTTTTTT. The complete variable domain, with remaining parts taken from reference TRBV28 and TRBJ2-2, reads DVKVTQSSRYLVKRTGEKVFLECVQDMDHENMFWYRQDPGLGLRLIYFSYDVKMKEKGDIPEGYSVSREKKERFSLILESASTNQTSMYLCASSFGGGTGELFFGEGSRLTVL.

The genes are TRBV5-6 and TRBJ2-2; TRBD1 matches 7 bases. V was pared by 0 bases and J by 5 bases, with 7 bases of the junction left unmatched. This CDR3 is 16 amino acids long. The germline V gene has CDR1 SGHDT and CDR2 YYEEEE. Here the CDR3 DNA reads TGTGCCAGCAGCTTGGGACAGGGTCGAGTTACCGGGGAGCTGTTTTTT. The encoded protein is CASSLGQGRVTGELFF.

This chain connects TRBV28 to TRBJ2-3, with D possibly called TRBD1 or TRBD2 (6 bases each). The CDR3 contains 17 residues. Trimming pared 8 bases from V and 1 base from J, leaving 22 bases between. Germline CDR1 MDHEN, CDR2 SYDVKM. The CDR3 region has the DNA TGTGCCAGCTGTGGGGGGCAGGGGCGGTCAGGCACAGATACGCAGTATTTT. Its protein is CASCGGQGRSGTDTQYF.

As for this clone: The junction and the germline gene differ at one end; a read error may be behind it. CDR3 region: CASNLKAPDSSYEQYF. CDR3 sequence (DNA): TGTGCCAGCAACTTAAAGGCGCCGGATAGCTCCTACGAGCAGTACTTC. This chain connects TRBV7-9 to TRBJ2-7, with D uncertain. Germline V lookup: CDR1 SEHNR, CDR2 FQNEAQ (reference sequence). The CDR3 loop spans 16 amino acids.

The rearrangement joins TRBV5-1 to TRBJ1-1; perhaps TRBD1 as D (5 bases). Trimming removed 3 bases from V and 6 bases from J, with 15 bases in between. The CDR3 has 14 amino acids. Germline V lookup: CDR1 SGHRS, CDR2 YFSETQ. CDR3: CASSSSGTDSEAFF. The CDR3 DNA reads as TGCGCCAGCAGCTCCTCCGGGACGGATTCTGAAGCTTTCTTT.

A note on this clone: This sample also contains other DNA sequences that code for the same CDR3. The CDR3 coding sequence is TGCGCCAGCAGCTTGGGGCAGCCTAATGAAAAACTGTTTTTT. Amino acid sequence: CASSLGQPNEKLFF. This chain links TRBV5-1 with TRBJ1-4; D uncertain. Trimming stripped 0 bases from V and 3 bases from J, with 6 bases between. Germline-derived CDR1 and CDR2 are SGHRS and YFSETQ. CDR3 length: 14 amino acids.